These 25 T cell receptor beta chains were sequenced from one sample in a study of CD8+ T cells in alopecia areata. Once RNA had been extracted, it was reverse transcribed into cDNA to act as the sequencing template. Repertoires were generated with immunoSEQ multiplex PCR, while TCRdb's copy carries only in-frame clones and drops some. The sample has 150,000 or so clones, about 54% seen once. Sequencing input: CD4+ T cells sorted from blood. These receptors came from a human donor in good health.

For the CDR3, the DNA is TGTGCCAGCAGTGAAGCGCATCCAGGGTTGGTTGGCTACACCTTC. The encoded protein is CASSEAHPGLVGYTF. The chain joins TRBV6-1 to TRBJ1-2, with D possibly being TRBD1 (5 bases). Trimming shortened V by 0 bases and J by 7 bases, and 15 bases separated the two germline ends. This CDR3 has 15 residues. Looked up from germline, CDR1 is MNHNS and CDR2 is SASEGT.

V and J are TRBV25-1 and TRBJ2-1, with a tentative D call TRBD1 (5 bases). The V end lost 4 bases, the J end lost 3 bases, and 10 bases lay between the germline ends. CDR1 and CDR2 from the germline V gene are MGHDK and SYGVNS. The CDR3 sequence is 14 residues long. The CDR3 loop is CASSGAGNYNEQFF. CDR3 sequence (DNA): TGTGCCAGCAGTGGAGCAGGGAACTACAATGAGCAGTTCTTC.

The V and J genes are TRBV19 and TRBJ2-7, with D possibly being TRBD1 (6 bases). The CDR3 totals 14 residues. V was clipped by 9 bases and J by 6 bases, with 21 bases between them. Germline values: CDR1 LNHDA, CDR2 SQIVND (reference sequence). Written as DNA, the CDR3 is TGTGCCAGCAGATATCAGGGGCTCTATGGCGAGCAGTACTTC. It yields the protein CASRYQGLYGEQYF.

This chain connects TRBV9 to TRBJ2-1, with D unclear. Trimming pared 0 bases from V and 9 bases from J, leaving 16 bases between. Looked up from germline, CDR1 is SGDLS and CDR2 is YYNGEE. This CDR3 is 15 amino acids long. CDR3 region: CASSVEVVRYAEQFF. The CDR3 coding sequence is TGTGCCAGCAGCGTAGAAGTAGTTAGGTACGCTGAGCAGTTCTTC.

This chain connects TRBV29-1 to TRBJ2-2, with 13 nucleotides matching TRBD2. This CDR3 region has 18 residues. From germline, CDR1 is SQVTM and CDR2 ANQGSEA. J gave up 2 bases and V 5 bases, and 11 bases lay outside the gene matches. CDR3 loop: CSVMGTSGRAINTGELFF. CDR3 in DNA: TGCAGCGTTATGGGAACTAGCGGGAGGGCTATAAACACCGGGGAGCTGTTTTTT.

The V call is TRBV4-1, the J call TRBJ2-1; TRBD2 aligns across 7 bases. The V segment lost 0 bases and the J segment 7 bases; nucleotides outside the gene matches: 6. The CDR3 loop spans 15 amino acids. Germline values: CDR1 MGHRA, CDR2 YSYEKL. The CDR3 here is CASSQERRERNEQFF. The DNA of the CDR3 is TGCGCCAGCAGCCAAGAACGGCGGGAGAGGAATGAGCAGTTCTTC.

The chain recombines TRBV9 with TRBJ2-4; 7 bases agree with TRBD2. CDR3 length equals 13 residues. The germline V gene encodes CDR1 SGDLS and CDR2 YYNGEE. V dropped 0 bases and J dropped 9; count of bases not matched to a gene: 3. CDR3: CASSVGLAGIQYF. The CDR3 nucleotides read TGTGCCAGCAGCGTAGGACTAGCCGGCATTCAGTACTTC.

V and J are TRBV10-2 and TRBJ2-3; 7 bases are a match to TRBD2. CDR3 length equals 13 residues. Losses at the gene ends were 8 bases for V and 6 bases for J; bases not matched to a gene: 8. In germline, CDR1 is WSHSY, CDR2 SAAADI. The CDR3 DNA reads as TGCGCCAGCCGGGTCGGGAGGTGGGATACGCAGTATTTT. It encodes CASRVGRWDTQYF.

CDR3 protein: CSVARGGAVAEAFF. The CDR3 region has the DNA TGCAGCGTCGCAAGGGGGGGGGCTGTGGCTGAAGCTTTCTTT. The chain links TRBV29-1 to TRBJ1-1, with a tentative D call TRBD1 (6 bases). The CDR3 is 14 amino acids. The V gene lost 6 bases and the J gene lost 6 bases, with 20 bases spanning the gap. Germline-derived CDR1 and CDR2 are SQVTM and ANQGSEA. The full variable domain, rest sourced from reference TRBV29-1 and TRBJ1-1, is SAVISQKPSRDICQRGTSLTIQCQVDSQVTMMFWYRQQPGQSLTLIATANQGSEATYESGFVIDKFPISRPNLTFSTLTVSNMSPEDSSIYLCSVARGGAVAEAFFGQGTRLTVV.

This clone was counted a single time. V usage is TRBV18 and J usage is TRBJ2-1, with a tentative D call TRBD1 (5 bases). Trimming removed 1 base at V and 3 bases at J, with 10 bases between. The CDR3 extends over 15 amino acids. The germline V gene has CDR1 KGHSH and CDR2 LQKENI. CDR3 nucleotide sequence: TGTGCCAGCTCACCACTTGTCCAGGGCTACAATGAGCAGTTCTTC. Translated: CASSPLVQGYNEQFF.

This clone has ten or more counts. The chain joins TRBV28 to TRBJ1-2, with D maybe TRBD1 (5 bases). The length of the CDR3 is 13 residues. Trimming stripped 5 bases from V and 11 bases from J, with 18 bases between. Germline-derived CDR1 and CDR2 are MDHEN and SYDVKM. The CDR3 sequence: CASSPGPISRYTF. CDR3 nucleotide sequence: TGTGCCAGCAGTCCGGGACCTATTTCGAGGTACACCTTC.

This clone showed up just once. This sequence joins TRBV6-6 and TRBJ1-2; D unresolved. V was pared by 0 bases and J by 8 bases, with 13 bases between. Germline lookup yields CDR1 MNHNY and CDR2 SVGAGI (reference sequence). CDR3 size: 14 residues. CDR3 protein: CASSYSPSLGGYTF. The CDR3 nucleotides read TGTGCCAGCAGTTACTCCCCCTCTTTGGGGGGCTACACCTTC.

This chain uses TRBV4-2 with TRBJ1-4, with TRBD1 as a possible D gene (6 bases). Between the trimmed V and J ends, which lost 0 bases and 2 bases, there was a span of 7 bases. The CDR3 has 15 amino acids. Germline lookup yields CDR1 LGHNA and CDR2 YNFKEQ. The CDR3 here is CASSQDDRTNEKLFF. The CDR3 bases are TGTGCCAGCAGCCAAGATGACAGGACTAATGAAAAACTGTTTTTT.

V is TRBV18 and J is TRBJ1-4; no clear D gene. The germline V gene has CDR1 KGHSH and CDR2 LQKENI. The CDR3 runs 13 residues. The ends were cut back, 0 bases at V and 6 bases at J, with 5 bases in the middle. CDR3 sequence (DNA): TGTGCCAGCTCACCACCCGGGTATGAAAAACTGTTTTTT. Protein sequence: CASSPPGYEKLFF.

The rearrangement uses TRBV29-1 and TRBJ2-3; 7 bases map to TRBD1. The V gene end was trimmed by 7 bases and the J gene end by 3 bases; junction bases not matched to a gene: 4. The CDR3 length is 12 residues. Germline CDR1 reads SQVTM; CDR2 reads ANQGSEA. CDR3 coding DNA: TGCAGCGCCAGACAGGGAACAGATACGCAGTATTTT. It is translated as CSARQGTDTQYF.

The gene calls are TRBV11-1 and TRBJ2-7; D possibly uses TRBD1 or TRBD2 (5 bases each). Looked up from germline, CDR1 is SGHAT and CDR2 is FQDESV (reference sequence). V lost 10 bases to trimming and J lost 5 bases, with 21 bases between them. The CDR3 extends over 14 amino acids. In DNA form, the CDR3 reads TGTGCCACACAGGCCGGGACGGGAAGCAACGAGCAGTACTTC. As protein: CATQAGTGSNEQYF.

The chain employs TRBV29-1 and TRBJ2-7, with D possibly being TRBD1 (6 bases). Trimming took 4 bases from V and 2 from J, leaving 21 bases between them. In germline, CDR1 is SQVTM, CDR2 ANQGSEA. The CDR3 sequence is 16 residues long. DNA of the CDR3: TGCAGCGTTGGAGGGGCAGCAGGGGCCCTACCCTACGAGCAGTACTTC. Translation gives CSVGGAAGALPYEQYF.

The V and J genes are TRBV5-6 and TRBJ2-7; D is uncertain. Germline V gene sequence: CDR1 SGHDT, CDR2 YYEEEE. The CDR3 has 16 amino acids. Trimming removed 0 bases from V and 2 bases from J, with 15 bases in between. The CDR3 region has the DNA TGTGCCAGCAGCTTGGGTCCAGGATTCTTAACCTACGAGCAGTACTTC. It translates to CASSLGPGFLTYEQYF.

Here the CDR3 DNA reads TGTGCCAGCAGCCGTTCCGTGGGGCTGGGCACTGAAGCTTTCTTT. Amino acid sequence: CASSRSVGLGTEAFF. The gene calls are TRBV7-2 and TRBJ1-1; tentative D call: TRBD1 (5 bases). There are 15 residues in the CDR3. Germline lookup yields CDR1 SGHTA and CDR2 FQGNSA. Trimming left V 5 bases short and J 4 bases short, with 17 bases between. The variable domain in full, with the rest retrieved from reference TRBV7-2 and TRBJ1-1, is GAGVSQSPSNKVTEKGKDVELRCDPISGHTALYWYRQSLGQGLEFLIYFQGNSAPDKSGLPSDRFSAERTGGSVSTLTIQRTQQEDSAVYLCASSRSVGLGTEAFFGQGTRLTVV.

The chain recombines TRBV5-1 with TRBJ2-7; D not resolved. The V and J ends lost 0 bases and 6 bases respectively, with 10 bases between them. This CDR3 comprises 13 residues. From germline, CDR1 is SGHRS and CDR2 YFSETQ. The CDR3 coding sequence is TGCGCCAGCAGCTTGGGGACGGCCGGCGAGCAGTACTTC. Amino acid sequence: CASSLGTAGEQYF.

This clone was found a few times. The V and J genes are TRBV6-6 and TRBJ1-2, with 7 bases lining up with TRBD1. V was pared by 5 bases and J by 7 bases, with 4 bases of the junction left unmatched. This CDR3 contains 12 residues. Per the germline V gene, CDR1 is MNHNY and CDR2 is SVGAGI (reference sequence). The CDR3 nucleotides are TGTGCCAGCAGTGAGGGGGCTGGTGGCTACACCTTC. Amino acid sequence: CASSEGAGGYTF.

The V call is TRBV4-1, the J call TRBJ2-2; 10 nucleotides match TRBD2. The junction had 10 bases not matched to a gene; V was cut back by 1 base and J by 5 bases. Germline-derived CDR1 and CDR2 are MGHRA and YSYEKL. The CDR3 runs to 18 residues. CDR3: CASSQGGAGGPPTGELFF. The CDR3 DNA is TGCGCCAGCAGCCAAGGTGGAGCGGGAGGGCCTCCTACCGGGGAGCTGTTTTTT.

This clone was observed a handful of times. The rearrangement links TRBV29-1 to TRBJ2-3; the match to TRBD2 covers 8 bases. CDR3 size: 14 residues. The germline V gene encodes CDR1 SQVTM and CDR2 ANQGSEA. Germline trimming cut 6 bases from V and 3 bases from J; bases unmatched to any gene: 8. The CDR3 coding sequence is TGCAGCGTGACTAAAGCGGGAGTTACAGATACGCAGTATTTT. It is translated as CSVTKAGVTDTQYF.

This chain uses TRBV9 with TRBJ2-3; TRBD2 aligns across 11 bases. The CDR3 spans 15 residues. Per the germline V gene, CDR1 is SGDLS and CDR2 is YYNGEE. V was pared by 2 bases and J by 4 bases, with 3 bases of the junction left unmatched. The CDR3: CASSVTSGNSDTQYF. The CDR3 DNA reads as TGTGCCAGCAGCGTGACTAGCGGGAACTCAGATACGCAGTATTTT.

The table lists this clone with many counts. CDR3 protein: CASSPQGAGYYEQYF. The CDR3 nucleotides are TGCGCCAGCAGCCCACAGGGGGCTGGATACTACGAGCAGTACTTC. The gene calls are TRBV5-1 and TRBJ2-7, with 9 bases aligning to TRBD1. V lost 4 bases and J lost 3; bases outside the gene matches: 8. CDR1 and CDR2 from the germline V gene are SGHRS and YFSETQ. The CDR3 is 15 residues long.